The 23 T cell receptor beta chains presented below share a single source sample, sequenced in a study of human T cells and chemical hapten exposure. Time point here: patch test 1, 2 weeks after DPC sensitization. The sample's treatment: therapeutic diphenylcyclopropenone sensitization with weekly scalp DPC. Unfractionated whole blood was the source from which total RNA was extracted. TCRdb called the RACE reads again in MiXCR, with one record for every CDR3 protein. The sample has 39,000 or so distinct CDR3 sequences; 3% to 4.5% are singletons. Specimen: whole blood, collected in connection with sensitization to the hapten diphenylcyclopropenone (DPC). The source of these receptors is a man aged 50 or older with alopecia areata. Some clones in this sample may be carry-over from other donors' samples.

The V and J genes are TRBV29-1 and TRBJ1-4, with D uncertain. CDR1 SQVTM and CDR2 ANQGSEA come from the germline V gene. There are 9 residues in the CDR3. CDR3 in amino acids: CRVYEKLFF. The DNA of the CDR3 is TGCAGGGTTTATGAAAAACTGTTTTTT.

This clonotype was observed a few times. The chain links TRBV4-1 to TRBJ1-6; D not resolved. Germline lookup yields CDR1 MGHRA and CDR2 YSYEKL. The CDR3 totals 15 residues. V lost 0 bases and J 8 bases, leaving 11 bases between the germline ends. As DNA, the CDR3 is TGCGCCAGCAGCCAAGACCCGGGTACCTATTCACCCCTCCACTTT. As protein: CASSQDPGTYSPLHF.

The table lists this clonotype with many counts. The chain uses TRBV19 and TRBJ1-2, with a possible D match to TRBD1 (6 bases). This CDR3 is 14 amino acids long. Trimming shortened V by 4 bases and J by 6 bases, and 15 bases separated the two germline ends. Germline CDR1 is LNHDA and CDR2 is SQIVND (reference sequence). The CDR3: CASSRLQGYDGYTF. As DNA, the CDR3 is TGTGCCAGTAGTAGACTCCAGGGGTACGATGGCTACACCTTC.

This clonotype was detected only a few times. This chain links TRBV29-1 with TRBJ1-1; 10 nucleotides match TRBD1. V dropped 7 bases and J dropped 4; count of bases not matched to a gene: 9. The germline CDR1 and CDR2 sequences are SQVTM and ANQGSEA. CDR3 length: 14 amino acids. CDR3 nucleotides: TGCAGCGCGGGGAACCGGGACAGGGGCACTGAAGCTTTCTTT. Translated: CSAGNRDRGTEAFF.

There are many counts of this clonotype. The gene calls are TRBV4-2 and TRBJ1-1; 7 bases fit TRBD1. The CDR3 length is 15 residues. Germline V gene lookup returns CDR1 LGHNA and CDR2 YNFKEQ. The J segment lost 0 bases and the V segment lost 4 bases, leaving 5 bases of the junction unmatched. The CDR3 coding sequence is TGTGCCAGCAGCCGGGGACAGAACATGAACACTGAAGCTTTCTTT. Protein product: CASSRGQNMNTEAFF.

This clonotype appeared a few times. A read error may explain this, as a much larger clone is one base away. The V and J genes are TRBV28 and TRBJ1-2; tentative D call: TRBD1 (5 bases). The CDR3 is made up of 13 amino acids. V was pared by 2 bases and J by 4 bases, with 8 bases between. Looked up from germline, CDR1 is MDHEN and CDR2 is SYDVKM. The CDR3 protein is CASSLGAVYGYTF. In nucleotides, the CDR3 is TGTGCCAGCAGTTTAGGGGCGGTCTATGGCTACACCTTC.

This clonotype was detected a few times. This chain links TRBV28 with TRBJ2-3; possible D gene TRBD2, 5 bases. The CDR3 has 15 amino acids. Looked up from germline, CDR1 is MDHEN and CDR2 is SYDVKM. V dropped 2 bases and J dropped 2 bases, with 11 bases sitting between them. CDR3 residues: CASSLQADLTDTQYF. Written as DNA, the CDR3 is TGTGCCAGCAGTTTACAAGCGGACCTCACAGATACGCAGTATTTT.

This clonotype was recorded many times. The chain couples TRBV5-1 to TRBJ2-1; D may correspond to TRBD1 or TRBD2 (5 bases each). The ends were cut back, 0 bases at V and 1 base at J, with 8 bases in the middle. Germline V gene lookup returns CDR1 SGHRS and CDR2 YFSETQ. The CDR3 is 15 residues long. CDR3 in amino acids: CASSLGGGSYNEQFF. For the CDR3, the DNA is TGCGCCAGCAGCTTGGGTGGGGGATCCTACAATGAGCAGTTCTTC.

This clonotype has at least ten counts. V is TRBV6-6 and J is TRBJ2-5; no reliable D call. The CDR3 consists of 11 residues. Trimming shortened V by 8 bases and J by 4 bases, and 8 bases separated the two germline ends. Germline V gives CDR1 MNHNY, CDR2 SVGAGI (reference sequence). For the CDR3, the DNA is TGTGCCAGCGTAAAGCTAGAGACCCAGTACTTC. It yields the protein CASVKLETQYF.

This clonotype was counted many times. In DNA form, the CDR3 reads TGTGCCAGCAGTTTACTACCTATTGAATCGGGGACCCAGTACTTC. Its translation: CASSLLPIESGTQYF. The V call is TRBV27, the J call TRBJ2-5, with D unclear. Trimming removed 2 bases at V and 7 bases at J, with 17 bases between. Germline V gives CDR1 MNHEY, CDR2 SMNVEV (reference sequence). This CDR3 comprises 15 residues.

This clonotype was counted ten times or more. The rearrangement links TRBV5-7 to TRBJ2-1; D may be TRBD1 (6 bases). TRBV5-7 is assigned to the ORF class and has an uncertain function. The ends were cut back, 1 base at V and 5 bases at J, with 16 bases in the middle. The CDR3 loop spans 16 amino acids. CDR3 loop: CASSLRLWTDNNEQFF. The DNA of the CDR3 is TGTGCCAGCAGCTTGCGGTTGTGGACAGATAACAATGAGCAGTTCTTC.

In this sample, this clonotype turned up many times. The chain recombines TRBV4-2 with TRBJ1-6; D is undetermined. Looked up from germline, CDR1 is LGHNA and CDR2 is YNFKEQ. This CDR3 is 14 amino acids long. The V end was cut by 7 bases, the J end by 5 bases, with 12 bases between. The CDR3: CASTNTGHNSPLHF. The CDR3 region has the DNA TGTGCCAGCACAAATACCGGCCATAATTCACCCCTCCACTTT.

This sequence joins TRBV20-1 and TRBJ2-3; 7 positions agree with TRBD1. Trimming at V came to 6 bases and at J to 2 bases, leaving 11 bases not matched to a gene. Per germline, CDR1 DFQATT and CDR2 SNEGSKA (reference sequence). The CDR3 has 15 amino acids. Here the CDR3 DNA reads TGCAGTGCCATGACAGGGCACAGAGTCACAGATACGCAGTATTTT. It specifies CSAMTGHRVTDTQYF.

This clonotype showed up many times. The chain carries TRBV29-1 and TRBJ2-6; 7 nucleotides match TRBD1. Germline loops: CDR1 SQVTM, CDR2 ANQGSEA. The V and J ends lost 4 bases and 4 bases, in that order; junction bases with no gene match: 10. The length of the CDR3 is 16 residues. This chain's CDR3 is CSVVGQDSKGANVLTF. DNA for the CDR3: TGCAGCGTTGTCGGACAGGACTCAAAAGGGGCCAACGTCCTGACTTTC.

The chain employs TRBV27 and TRBJ2-5; D call uncertain. The CDR3 is 14 residues long. V lost 1 base and J 5 bases, leaving 11 bases between the germline ends. The germline V gene has CDR1 MNHEY and CDR2 SMNVEV (reference sequence). The chain's CDR3 is CASSLWPGSETQYF. The CDR3 nucleotides read TGTGCCAGCAGTTTATGGCCAGGAAGTGAGACCCAGTACTTC.

This clonotype was seen many times. The chain is built from TRBV28 and TRBJ2-1; TRBD1 or TRBD2 may be the D gene (5 bases each). Germline lookup yields CDR1 MDHEN and CDR2 SYDVKM. This CDR3 is built from 15 residues. The V end was cut by 4 bases, the J end by 8 bases, with 18 bases between. The CDR3 region has the DNA TGTGCCAGCAGTTCGCAGGGAGACCGTCGGGATGAGCAGTTCTTC. Its protein product is CASSSQGDRRDEQFF.

This clonotype was counted many times. The chain couples TRBV6-1 to TRBJ1-5; D is unclear. V was cut by 3 bases and J by 5 bases, with 11 bases left in between. Germline V lookup: CDR1 MNHNS, CDR2 SASEGT. This CDR3 is 14 amino acids long. The chain's CDR3 is CASSDILRDQPQHF. The CDR3 DNA reads as TGTGCCAGCAGTGATATTCTACGCGATCAGCCCCAGCATTTT.

This clonotype was detected ten times or more. The chain employs TRBV29-1 and TRBJ2-1; the D gene is possibly TRBD2 (5 bases). Deletions cut 4 bases from V and 4 bases from J, with 14 bases between. CDR1 and CDR2 from the germline V gene are SQVTM and ANQGSEA. CDR3 size: 14 residues. As DNA, the CDR3 is TGCAGCGTTGCATGGAGCGGAATTTACAATGAGCAGTTCTTC. Translated, it gives CSVAWSGIYNEQFF.

This clonotype was counted at least ten times. The chain has TRBV7-9 and TRBJ1-6, with D hard to call. In germline, CDR1 is SEHNR, CDR2 FQNEAQ (reference sequence). Trimming removed 5 bases at V and 7 bases at J, with 6 bases between. CDR3 length: 12 amino acids. The CDR3 bases are TGTGCCAGCAGCATCAGGAATTCACCCCTCCACTTT. Its protein product is CASSIRNSPLHF.

The table lists this clonotype with many counts. The chain couples TRBV6-6 to TRBJ2-7; D is unresolved. V shed 11 bases and J shed 3 bases, with 11 bases lying between them. The CDR3 covers 11 residues. Germline CDR1 is MNHNY and CDR2 is SVGAGI (reference sequence). CDR3: CAPKPRYEQYF. The CDR3 nucleotides are TGTGCCCCAAAGCCCCGCTACGAGCAGTACTTC.

This chain connects TRBV12-3 or TRBV12-4 to TRBJ1-4; D might be TRBD1 (5 bases). This CDR3 comprises 14 residues. V gave up 2 bases and J gave up 4 bases, with 8 bases separating them. The CDR3 reads CASSLNRFNEKLFF. CDR3 DNA sequence: TGTGCCAGCAGTTTAAACAGGTTTAATGAAAAACTGTTTTTT.

This clonotype was seen a handful of times. The gene calls are TRBV6-5 and TRBJ2-5; the D gene could be TRBD1 or TRBD2 (5 bases each). CDR1 and CDR2 from the germline V gene are MNHEY and SVGAGI. The CDR3 sequence is 16 residues long. V was cut by 0 bases and J by 4 bases, with 15 bases left in between. The CDR3 region is CASSYSGTPQGETQYF. The CDR3 region has the DNA TGTGCCAGCAGTTACTCCGGGACCCCTCAGGGAGAGACCCAGTACTTC.

This clonotype came up many times. The V and J genes are TRBV29-1 and TRBJ2-3; 10 bases align to TRBD2. Germline V lookup: CDR1 SQVTM, CDR2 ANQGSEA. V shed 5 bases and J 2 bases; nucleotides not matched to a gene: 4. The CDR3 extends over 14 amino acids. The CDR3 is CSVRTSGPTDTQYF. CDR3 DNA: TGCAGCGTTAGGACTAGCGGCCCCACAGATACGCAGTATTTT.